What follows are 23 T cell receptor beta chains derived from one specimen sequenced in a study of blood T cell repertoires in COVID-19. Repertoires were generated with immunoSEQ multiplex PCR, while TCRdb's copy carries only in-frame clones and drops some. This table has about 160,000 clones, over 70% appearing once. Specimen: PBMCs or T cells enriched from blood (not recorded which). The receptors were sampled from a woman aged 40 to 49 with acute COVID-19.

This clone turned up a few times. CDR3 DNA sequence: TGTGCCAGCAGCCAGGGAGGACGGTATGGCTACACCTTC. This sequence encodes CASSQGGRYGYTF. This chain links TRBV3-1 (or the pseudogene TRBV3-2) with TRBJ1-2; D unclear. The V gene's germline CDR1 is LGHDT and CDR2 YNNKEL (reference sequence). This CDR3 has 13 amino acids. V was shortened by 3 bases and J by 5 bases, with 10 bases between the two germline ends.

The chain couples TRBV9 to TRBJ1-6; D is uncertain. This CDR3 has 14 residues. Per the germline V gene, CDR1 is SGDLS and CDR2 is YYNGEE. V was cut by 4 bases and J by 7 bases, with 12 bases left in between. The CDR3 spells CASSLNSWNSPLHF. Here the CDR3 DNA reads TGTGCCAGCAGCCTAAACAGTTGGAATTCACCCCTCCACTTT.

The rearrangement uses TRBV30 and TRBJ1-3; D perhaps matches TRBD1 (6 bases). The CDR3 runs to 15 residues. V was trimmed by 2 bases and J by 1 base, leaving 12 bases between them. CDR1 and CDR2 (germline): GTSNPN, SVGIG (reference sequence). The chain's CDR3 is CAWSRGTPSGNTIYF. The CDR3 DNA follows: TGTGCCTGGAGTCGAGGGACACCTTCTGGAAACACCATATATTTT.

The V and J genes are TRBV24-1 and TRBJ1-1; 8 bases map to TRBD1. CDR1 is KGHDR, CDR2 SFDVKD, per germline. The V segment lost 2 bases and the J segment 5 bases; nucleotides outside the gene matches: 6. The CDR3 consists of 15 residues. The CDR3 sequence is CATSDSQTGETEAFF. The CDR3, as DNA: TGTGCCACCAGTGATTCGCAGACAGGGGAAACTGAAGCTTTCTTT.

V usage is TRBV3-1 (or the pseudogene TRBV3-2) and J usage is TRBJ1-1; perhaps TRBD1 as D (5 bases). This CDR3 spans 13 amino acids. Germline CDR1 is LGHDT and CDR2 is YNNKEL (reference sequence). Trimming stripped 0 bases from V and 11 bases from J, with 13 bases between. The CDR3 region has the DNA TGTGCCAGCAGCCAAGATCCGGGACTTTCGGCTTTCTTT. Residues: CASSQDPGLSAFF.

V and J are TRBV11-2 and TRBJ2-1; no clear D gene. V lost 5 bases and J 5 bases, leaving 10 bases between the germline ends. The CDR3 length is 13 residues. Germline V gene lookup returns CDR1 SGHAT and CDR2 FQNNGV. CDR3 sequence reads: CASSINTDNEQFF. CDR3 in DNA: TGTGCCAGCAGCATTAATACAGACAATGAGCAGTTCTTC.

The V gene is TRBV5-4, the J gene TRBJ1-1; the match to TRBD1 covers 10 bases. V was clipped by 4 bases and J by 7 bases; unmatched bases: 10. Germline CDR1 SGHNT, CDR2 YYREEE (reference sequence). This CDR3 spans 15 amino acids. This CDR3 reads CASSPSWTGGGEAFF. CDR3 bases: TGTGCCAGCAGCCCGTCCTGGACAGGGGGAGGTGAAGCTTTCTTT.

The V and J genes are TRBV27 and TRBJ1-4; 10 nucleotides agree with TRBD1. Germline loops: CDR1 MNHEY, CDR2 SMNVEV (reference sequence). Trimming took 4 bases from V and 13 from J; bases not matched to a gene: 3. The CDR3 consists of 12 residues. The CDR3 protein is CASSWTGGALFF. DNA for the CDR3: TGTGCCAGCAGTTGGACAGGGGGAGCACTGTTTTTT.

This clone was seen a handful of times. V gene TRBV12-3 or TRBV12-4 combines with J gene TRBJ2-1, with D hard to call. The CDR3 has 13 residues. Trimming removed 7 bases at V and 2 bases at J, with 9 bases between. The DNA of the CDR3 is TGTGCCAGCAAGGCAAGCGCCTACAATGAGCAGTTCTTC. Encoded protein: CASKASAYNEQFF.

The chain joins TRBV7-2 to TRBJ2-5; possible D gene TRBD1, 6 bases. Germline lookup yields CDR1 SGHTA and CDR2 FQGNSA. Deletions cut 0 bases from V and 0 bases from J, with 11 bases between. There are 16 residues in the CDR3. The chain's CDR3 is CASSLAWTAYQETQYF. In DNA form, the CDR3 reads TGTGCCAGCAGCTTAGCCTGGACAGCGTACCAAGAGACCCAGTACTTC.

V usage is TRBV30 and J usage is TRBJ2-1; D uncertain. The CDR3 runs 12 residues. Trimming stripped 0 bases from V and 4 bases from J, with 4 bases between. Germline-derived CDR1 and CDR2 are GTSNPN and SVGIG (reference sequence). The CDR3 sequence: CAWSVHYNEQFF. CDR3 nucleotides: TGTGCCTGGAGTGTACATTACAATGAGCAGTTCTTC.

V usage is TRBV7-2 and J usage is TRBJ1-1; D possibly corresponds to TRBD1 (6 bases). The CDR3 runs 13 residues. Trimming removed 4 bases from V and 5 bases from J, with 11 bases in between. Germline V gene sequence: CDR1 SGHTA, CDR2 FQGNSA. The CDR3 DNA sequence: TGTGCCAGCAGCTCACATCAGGGGACTGAAGCTTTCTTT. Amino acids: CASSSHQGTEAFF.

This clone was seen a single time. The rearrangement uses TRBV6-5 and TRBJ2-3; TRBD1 is a possible D gene (5 bases). This CDR3 has 15 residues. Germline CDR1 reads MNHEY; CDR2 reads SVGAGI. Deletions cut 7 bases from V and 6 bases from J, with 20 bases between. The CDR3 DNA follows: TGTGCCAGCACACACGGGCAGGGTGGTGGGGATACGCAGTATTTT. This encodes CASTHGQGGGDTQYF.

The V call is TRBV7-9, the J call TRBJ2-3, with 8 bases lining up with TRBD1. The CDR3 extends over 14 amino acids. V shed 4 bases, J shed 1 base, and the junction held 1 base outside the gene matches. Germline V gene data show CDR1 as SEHNR and CDR2 as FQNEAQ (reference sequence). CDR3 nucleotides: TGTGCCAGCAGCTCGGGACAGGGCACAGATACGCAGTATTTT. Amino acid sequence: CASSSGQGTDTQYF. The full variable domain, with the rest looked up from reference TRBV7-9 and TRBJ2-3, is DTGVSQNPRHKITKRGQNVTFRCDPISEHNRLYWYRQTLGQGPEFLTYFQNEAQLEKSRLLSDRFSAERPKGSFSTLEIQRTEQGDSAMYLCASSSGQGTDTQYFGPGTRLTVL.

The J gene is TRBJ2-2, the V gene TRBV27; D is uncertain. Trimming took off 3 bases at V and 1 base at J, with 15 bases between the two ends. Germline V gives CDR1 MNHEY, CDR2 SMNVEV (reference sequence). This CDR3 spans 17 amino acids. The CDR3 bases are TGTGCCAGCAGTTTTTCGGCTCGGGTCCTGAACACCGGGGAGCTGTTTTTT. Its translation is CASSFSARVLNTGELFF.

CDR3 nucleotide sequence: TGTGCCAGCAGCGGCGAAGGGAGCTCCTACAATGAGCAGTTCTTC. Protein product: CASSGEGSSYNEQFF. The rearrangement uses TRBV9 and TRBJ2-1, with a possible D match to TRBD2 (5 bases). The germline CDR1 and CDR2 sequences are SGDLS and YYNGEE. V gave up 3 bases and J gave up 0 bases, with 10 bases separating them. The CDR3 loop spans 15 amino acids.

This chain links TRBV28 with TRBJ2-3, with 7 nucleotides matching TRBD1. Germline CDR1 MDHEN, CDR2 SYDVKM. V lost 5 bases to trimming and J lost 2 bases; unmatched junction nucleotides: 7. The CDR3 spans 15 residues. DNA for the CDR3: TGTGCCAGCAGTACCCCGGGACAGAACACAGATACGCAGTATTTT. Translating gives CASSTPGQNTDTQYF. The whole variable domain, remainder taken from reference TRBV28 and TRBJ2-3, is DVKVTQSSRYLVKRTGEKVFLECVQDMDHENMFWYRQDPGLGLRLIYFSYDVKMKEKGDIPEGYSVSREKKERFSLILESASTNQTSMYLCASSTPGQNTDTQYFGPGTRLTVL.

The chain recombines TRBV27 with TRBJ2-7; the D gene is possibly TRBD2 (6 bases). The CDR3 contains 15 residues. V lost 10 bases and J 2 bases, leaving 21 bases between the germline ends. Germline values: CDR1 MNHEY, CDR2 SMNVEV (reference sequence). CDR3: CATLSTAGPPYEQYF. As DNA, the CDR3 is TGTGCCACTCTTTCGACGGCGGGACCACCCTACGAGCAGTACTTC.

The chain links TRBV10-1 to TRBJ2-5, with TRBD2 identical over 12 bases. Germline CDR1 reads WNHNN; CDR2 reads SYGVQD (reference sequence). The CDR3 contains 18 residues. The ends lost 3 bases at V and 0 bases at J; junction bases unmatched: 8. In DNA form, the CDR3 reads TGCGCCAGCAGTGAAGCCCCCGGACTAGCGGGGTACCAAGAGACCCAGTACTTC. This encodes CASSEAPGLAGYQETQYF.

This sequence joins TRBV2 and TRBJ1-2, with a possible D match to TRBD1 (5 bases). The V gene lost 4 bases and the J gene lost 7 bases, with 10 bases spanning the gap. Germline V gene lookup returns CDR1 SNHLY and CDR2 FYNNEI. This CDR3 spans 12 amino acids. The CDR3 loop is CASSVRDSGYTF. CDR3 DNA sequence: TGTGCCAGCAGTGTCCGGGACTCTGGCTACACCTTC.

This clone was counted once. The chain has TRBV10-3 and TRBJ2-1; 12 nucleotides agree with TRBD2. CDR1 ENHRY and CDR2 SYGVKD come from the germline V gene. V was clipped by 10 bases and J by 4 bases; unmatched bases: 5. This CDR3 has 14 amino acids. The CDR3 DNA reads as TGTGCCACTACGACTAGCGGGAGATACAATGAGCAGTTCTTC. This encodes CATTTSGRYNEQFF.

J is TRBJ2-1 and V is TRBV19; 10 nucleotides match TRBD1. The CDR3 runs 15 residues. Germline-derived CDR1 and CDR2 are LNHDA and SQIVND (reference sequence). With V trimmed by 7 bases and J by 8 bases, 11 bases remained unmatched. The CDR3 loop is CASNPDRGKGHEQFF. CDR3 nucleotide sequence: TGTGCCAGTAACCCGGACAGGGGGAAGGGACATGAGCAGTTCTTC.

At least ten counts were recorded for this clone. The V and J genes are TRBV9 and TRBJ2-1, with 15 positions matching TRBD2. CDR1 and CDR2 (germline): SGDLS, YYNGEE. The CDR3 is made up of 18 amino acids. Trimming cost V 4 bases and J 3 bases; bases outside gene matches: 8. The CDR3 region is CASSPGTSGRRGYNEQFF. For the CDR3, the DNA is TGTGCCAGCAGCCCCGGGACTAGCGGGAGGAGAGGCTACAATGAGCAGTTCTTC.